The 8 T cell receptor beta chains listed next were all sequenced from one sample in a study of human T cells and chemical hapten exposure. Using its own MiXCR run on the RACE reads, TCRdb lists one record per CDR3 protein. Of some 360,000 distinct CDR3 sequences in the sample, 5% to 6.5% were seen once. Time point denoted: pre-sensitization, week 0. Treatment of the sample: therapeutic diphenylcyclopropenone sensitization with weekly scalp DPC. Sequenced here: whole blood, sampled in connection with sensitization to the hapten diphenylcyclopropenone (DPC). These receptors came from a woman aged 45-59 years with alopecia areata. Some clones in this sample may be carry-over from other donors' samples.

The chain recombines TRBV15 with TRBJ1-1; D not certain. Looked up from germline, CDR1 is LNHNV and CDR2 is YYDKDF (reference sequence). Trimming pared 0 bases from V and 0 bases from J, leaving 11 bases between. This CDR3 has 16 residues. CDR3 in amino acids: CATSRDIGRVNTEAFF. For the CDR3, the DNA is TGTGCCACCAGCAGAGATATAGGGCGAGTGAACACTGAAGCTTTCTTT.

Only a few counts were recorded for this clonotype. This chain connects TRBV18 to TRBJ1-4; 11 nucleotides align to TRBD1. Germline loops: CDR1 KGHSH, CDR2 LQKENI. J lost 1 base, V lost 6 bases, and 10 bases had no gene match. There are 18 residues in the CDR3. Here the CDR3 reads CASSPGQGARGTNEKLFF. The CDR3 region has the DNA TGTGCCAGCTCCCCAGGACAGGGGGCGCGTGGAACTAATGAAAAACTGTTTTTT. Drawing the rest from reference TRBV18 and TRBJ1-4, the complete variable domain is NAGVMQNPRHLVRRRGQEARLRCSPMKGHSHVYWYRQLPEEGLKFMVYLQKENIIDESGMPKERFSAEFPKEGPSILRIQQVVRGDSAAYFCASSPGQGARGTNEKLFFGSGTQLSVL.

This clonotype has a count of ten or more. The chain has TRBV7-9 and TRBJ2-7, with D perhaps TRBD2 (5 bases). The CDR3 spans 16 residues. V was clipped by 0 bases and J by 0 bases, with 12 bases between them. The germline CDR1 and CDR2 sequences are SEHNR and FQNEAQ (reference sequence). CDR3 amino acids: CASSLARGLISYEQYF. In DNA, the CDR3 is TGTGCCAGCAGCTTAGCGCGAGGGCTAATCTCCTACGAGCAGTACTTC.

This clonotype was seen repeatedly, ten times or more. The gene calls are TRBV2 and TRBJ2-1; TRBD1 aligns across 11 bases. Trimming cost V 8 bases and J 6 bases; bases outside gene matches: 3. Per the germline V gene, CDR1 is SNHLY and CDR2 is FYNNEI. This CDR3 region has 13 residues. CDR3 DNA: TGTGCCAGCGTTGGGACAGGGGGCAATGAGCAGTTCTTC. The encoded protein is CASVGTGGNEQFF. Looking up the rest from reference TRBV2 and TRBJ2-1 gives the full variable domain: EPEVTQTPSHQVTQMGQEVILRCVPISNHLYFYWYRQILGQKVEFLVSFYNNEISEKSEIFDDQFSVERPDGSNFTLKIRSTKLEDSAMYFCASVGTGGNEQFFGPGTRLTVL.

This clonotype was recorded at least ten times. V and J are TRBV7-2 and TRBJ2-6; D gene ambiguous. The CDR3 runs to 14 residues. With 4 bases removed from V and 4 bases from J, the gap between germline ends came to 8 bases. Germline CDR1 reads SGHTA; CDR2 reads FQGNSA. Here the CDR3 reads CASSSSAGANVLTF. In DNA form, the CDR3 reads TGTGCCAGCAGCTCTTCGGCCGGGGCCAACGTCCTGACTTTC.

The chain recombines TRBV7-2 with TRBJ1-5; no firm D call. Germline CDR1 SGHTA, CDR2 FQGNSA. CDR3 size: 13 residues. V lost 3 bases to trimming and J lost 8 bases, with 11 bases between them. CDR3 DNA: TGTGCCAGCAGCTTTGGCAGTAGAGAGCCCCAGCATTTT. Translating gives CASSFGSREPQHF.

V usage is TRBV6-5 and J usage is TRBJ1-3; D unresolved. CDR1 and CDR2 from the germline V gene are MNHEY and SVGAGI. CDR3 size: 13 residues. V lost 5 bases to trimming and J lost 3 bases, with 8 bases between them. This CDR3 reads CASSLVRGNTIYF. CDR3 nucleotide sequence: TGTGCCAGCAGTCTGGTGCGTGGAAACACCATATATTTT.

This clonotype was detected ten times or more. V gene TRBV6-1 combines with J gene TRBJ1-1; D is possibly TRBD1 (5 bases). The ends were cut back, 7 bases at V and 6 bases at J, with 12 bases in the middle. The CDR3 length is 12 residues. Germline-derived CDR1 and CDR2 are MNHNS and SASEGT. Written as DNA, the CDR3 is TGTGCCAGCATTTGGGACTTTTCTGAAGCTTTCTTT. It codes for CASIWDFSEAFF.